These 28 T cell receptor beta chains were sequenced from one sample in a study of shared clonotypes between healthy human individuals. TCRdb's copy holds only in-frame clones and misses some; the assay was immunoSEQ multiplex PCR. This repertoire shows about half a million clones, 81% found once; its top ten account for about 12%. The sample consisted of PBMCs. These receptors were collected from a woman in her forties in good health. Some clones in this sample may be carry-over from other donors' samples.

CDR3 region: CASSLDQASSYNEQFF. DNA for the CDR3: TGTGCCAGCAGCTTAGATCAGGCCAGCTCCTACAATGAGCAGTTCTTC. The chain employs TRBV11-3 and TRBJ2-1; D not resolved. CDR3 length: 16 residues. The V end was cut by 0 bases, the J end by 0 bases, with 9 bases between. The germline V gene has CDR1 SGHNT and CDR2 YENEEA.

Only a few counts were recorded for this clone. J is TRBJ1-2 and V is TRBV18, with D perhaps TRBD1 (5 bases). V was pared by 2 bases and J by 8 bases, with 18 bases between. The germline V gene has CDR1 KGHSH and CDR2 LQKENI. The CDR3 loop spans 15 amino acids. The CDR3 coding sequence is TGTGCCAGCTCACCATCCGGCAGGGAGTATCACGGCTACACCTTC. The encoded protein is CASSPSGREYHGYTF. Based on the CDR3 plus reference TRBV18 and TRBJ1-2, the full variable domain is NAGVMQNPRHLVRRRGQEARLRCSPMKGHSHVYWYRQLPEEGLKFMVYLQKENIIDESGMPKERFSAEFPKEGPSILRIQQVVRGDSAAYFCASSPSGREYHGYTFGSGTRLTVV.

Remarks on this clone: A far larger clone is only one base removed, so a read error is likely. The chain couples TRBV7-7 to TRBJ2-7; D perhaps matches TRBD2 (5 bases). The CDR3 contains 14 residues. In germline, CDR1 is SSHAT, CDR2 FNYEAQ (reference sequence). The CDR3 DNA sequence: TGTGCTAGCAGCCCGGACTGGGCCTCCTACGAGCGGTACTTC. Residues: CASSPDWASYERYF.

In this sample, this clone turned up a few times. The J gene is TRBJ2-7, the V gene TRBV6-6; D might be TRBD1 or TRBD2, each matching 5 bases. This CDR3 has 14 residues. Germline V lookup: CDR1 MNHNY, CDR2 SVGAGI (reference sequence). Trimming left V 6 bases short and J 2 bases short, with 14 bases between. The CDR3 region has the DNA TGTGCCAGCAGGAGGGACGCGCCGCCCTACGAGCAGTACTTC. Translated: CASRRDAPPYEQYF.

The chain recombines TRBV19 with TRBJ2-1; D is undetermined. The CDR3 has 14 amino acids. The ends were cut back, 3 bases at V and 1 base at J, with 7 bases in the middle. Germline V lookup: CDR1 LNHDA, CDR2 SQIVND (reference sequence). The CDR3, as DNA: TGTGCCAGTAGTATGGTGGGATCCTACAATGAGCAGTTCTTC. Its protein is CASSMVGSYNEQFF.

The CDR3 loop is CASSFGARETQYF. The CDR3 DNA follows: TGTGCCAGCAGCTTTGGGGCTAGGGAGACCCAGTACTTC. The chain uses TRBV7-2 and TRBJ2-5; a weak D match, TRBD1 (5 bases). The V end was cut by 3 bases, the J end by 5 bases, with 10 bases between. Germline V gene lookup returns CDR1 SGHTA and CDR2 FQGNSA. The CDR3 contains 13 residues.

The rearrangement uses TRBV7-2 and TRBJ1-1, with 10 positions matching TRBD1. Trimming took 2 bases from V and 4 from J; bases not matched to a gene: 4. CDR1 SGHTA and CDR2 FQGNSA come from the germline V gene. This CDR3 region has 15 residues. In DNA, the CDR3 is TGTGCCAGCAGCTTAATGACAGGGGGCGGCACTGAAGCTTTCTTT. It codes for CASSLMTGGGTEAFF.

The rearrangement uses TRBV7-8 and TRBJ2-2; the D gene could be TRBD1 or TRBD2 (5 bases each). CDR1 SGHVS and CDR2 FQNEAQ come from the germline V gene. The CDR3 consists of 16 residues. V lost 4 bases and J 0 bases, leaving 12 bases between the germline ends. CDR3 DNA: TGTGCCAGCAGCTCCACCGGGACGACGAACACCGGGGAGCTGTTTTTT. Translating it yields CASSSTGTTNTGELFF.

The rearrangement joins TRBV7-9 to TRBJ2-3, with 9 bases fitting TRBD1. The CDR3 is made up of 14 amino acids. The junction had 6 bases not matched to a gene; V was cut back by 5 bases and J by 6 bases. The germline V gene encodes CDR1 SEHNR and CDR2 FQNEAQ (reference sequence). The chain's CDR3 is CASSVRDRADTQYF. The CDR3 DNA follows: TGTGCCAGCAGCGTCCGGGACAGGGCTGATACGCAGTATTTT.

With respect to this clone: This likely reflects a read error, since a far larger clone is one base away. The V call is TRBV7-9, the J call TRBJ2-7; possible D gene TRBD1, 6 bases. Gene TRBJ2-1 matches the end of the DNA better, so the J call may be wrong. Germline V gives CDR1 SEHNR, CDR2 FQNEAQ (reference sequence). The CDR3 is 15 amino acids. CDR3 sequence: CASSLVPGAYNEQFF. The CDR3 DNA sequence: TGTGCCAGCAGCTTAGTTCCAGGGGCCTACAATGAGCAGTTCTTC.

This clone has just a few counts. The chain combines TRBV7-2 with TRBJ2-7; the match to TRBD2 covers 11 bases. Germline assignment: CDR1 SGHTA and CDR2 FQGNSA. The CDR3 length is 17 residues. Trimming at V came to 5 bases and at J to 5 bases, leaving 14 bases not matched to a gene. CDR3 nucleotide sequence: TGTGCCAGCAGCACCCGGCCCTCTAGCGGGAGGCAGCACGAGCAGTACTTC. This codes for CASSTRPSSGRQHEQYF.

Turning to this clone: A far larger clone is one nucleotide away, so this likely arose from a read error. The same CDR3 is also encoded by other DNA sequences in this sample. The rearrangement uses TRBV28 and TRBJ1-5; D gene ambiguous. The germline V gene has CDR1 MDHEN and CDR2 SYDVKM. The CDR3 runs to 15 residues. DNA of the CDR3: TGTGCTAGCAGTTTAATCCGGGGAAGGCATCAGCCCCAGCATTTT. Translation: CASSLIRGRHQPQHF. The variable domain in full, with the rest retrieved from reference TRBV28 and TRBJ1-5, is DVKVTQSSRYLVKRTGEKVFLECVQDMDHENMFWYRQDPGLGLRLIYFSYDVKMKEKGDIPEGYSVSREKKERFSLILESASTNQTSMYLCASSLIRGRHQPQHFGDGTRLSIL.

Concerning this clone: The same CDR3 is also encoded by other DNA sequences in this sample. The V gene is TRBV27, the J gene TRBJ2-3, with D hard to call. Germline lookup yields CDR1 MNHEY and CDR2 SMNVEV (reference sequence). CDR3 length: 13 residues. V was shortened by 0 bases and J by 5 bases, with 6 bases between the two germline ends. CDR3 coding DNA: TGTGCCAGCAGTTTATCTCGTGGAGATACGCAGTATTTT. Protein sequence: CASSLSRGDTQYF.

The chain combines TRBV4-3 with TRBJ1-2; 8 nucleotides agree with TRBD1. The CDR3 is made up of 14 amino acids. Germline V gene sequence: CDR1 LGHNA, CDR2 YSLEER. Trimming cost V 0 bases and J 7 bases; bases outside gene matches: 4. The CDR3 DNA sequence: TGCGCCAGCAGCCAAGACGGAACAGGGGGTGGCTACACCTTC. It yields the protein CASSQDGTGGGYTF.

A note on this clone: Mismatch with germline at one junction end may stem from a read error. This sequence joins TRBV7-2 and TRBJ1-1; TRBD1 is a possible D gene (6 bases). This CDR3 spans 13 amino acids. Looked up from germline, CDR1 is SGHTA and CDR2 is FQGNSA. The CDR3 spells CATSDRLNTEAFF. CDR3 DNA sequence: TGTGCCACCAGCGACAGGCTTAACACTGAAGCTTTCTTT.

The chain employs TRBV10-3 and TRBJ2-1; D is undetermined. Trimming cost V 8 bases and J 2 bases, with 10 bases left between them. Germline assignment: CDR1 ENHRY and CDR2 SYGVKD. The CDR3 loop spans 13 amino acids. The CDR3 nucleotides read TGTGCCATCGGCCCCGACCCCTACAATGAGCAGTTCTTC. Amino acid sequence: CAIGPDPYNEQFF.

V and J are TRBV29-1 and TRBJ1-1; perhaps TRBD1 as D (5 bases). Germline-derived CDR1 and CDR2 are SQVTM and ANQGSEA. V dropped 3 bases and J dropped 4 bases, with 15 bases sitting between them. CDR3 size: 14 residues. CDR3 nucleotides: TGCAGCGTTGATGGGGAAGGGCAGGGCACTGAAGCTTTCTTT. Its protein is CSVDGEGQGTEAFF.

This rearrangement joins TRBV7-3 to TRBJ2-1; 9 positions agree with TRBD1. Trimming took 1 base from V and 5 from J; bases not matched to a gene: 9. Per germline, CDR1 SGHTA and CDR2 FQGTGA. The CDR3 is 17 amino acids. As DNA, the CDR3 is TGTGCCAGCAGCTTAAGGCCTGGGGGACAGGGAAACAATGAGCAGTTCTTC. The encoded protein is CASSLRPGGQGNNEQFF.

This clone was seen ten or more times. The same CDR3 can be traced to other DNA sequences in this sample. The chain recombines TRBV19 with TRBJ1-2; D possibly corresponds to TRBD1 (6 bases). The CDR3 consists of 15 residues. Germline lookup yields CDR1 LNHDA and CDR2 SQIVND (reference sequence). Trimming took off 5 bases at V and 4 bases at J, with 17 bases between the two ends. The CDR3 spells CASSPQGGKGYGYTF. The CDR3 region has the DNA TGTGCCAGTAGTCCACAAGGGGGAAAGGGCTATGGCTACACCTTC.

J is TRBJ2-7 and V is TRBV18; D is undetermined. The germline CDR1 and CDR2 sequences are KGHSH and LQKENI. The CDR3 loop spans 15 amino acids. V dropped 0 bases and J dropped 2 bases, with 11 bases sitting between them. CDR3 sequence: CASSPPQAQTYEQYF. The CDR3 DNA is TGTGCCAGCTCACCACCCCAGGCCCAAACCTACGAGCAGTACTTC.

V usage is TRBV18 and J usage is TRBJ1-2; maybe TRBD1 (6 bases). V lost 3 bases and J lost 2, with 19 bases in between. The CDR3 is 17 amino acids. From germline, CDR1 is KGHSH and CDR2 LQKENI. CDR3 nucleotides: TGTGCCAGCTCACCTAAGGCCGCGGGGGCTTCGAACTATGGCTACACCTTC. As protein: CASSPKAAGASNYGYTF. Looking up the rest from reference TRBV18 and TRBJ1-2 gives the full variable domain: NAGVMQNPRHLVRRRGQEARLRCSPMKGHSHVYWYRQLPEEGLKFMVYLQKENIIDESGMPKERFSAEFPKEGPSILRIQQVVRGDSAAYFCASSPKAAGASNYGYTFGSGTRLTVV.

Concerning this clone: A much bigger clone sits one base away, suggesting this may be a read error. The same CDR3 is also encoded by other DNA sequences in this sample. J is TRBJ2-3 and V is TRBV9; 9 nucleotides match TRBD2. Looked up from germline, CDR1 is SGDLS and CDR2 is YYNGEE. This CDR3 contains 17 residues. CDR3 residues: CASSFELAGRPGDTQYF. DNA of the CDR3: TGTGCCAGCAGCTTCGAACTAGCGGGCCGTCCCGGAGATACACAGTATTTT. Variable domain in full (rest from reference TRBV9 and TRBJ2-3): DSGVTQTPKHLITATGQRVTLRCSPRSGDLSVYWYQQSLDQGLQFLIQYYNGEERAKGNILERFSAQQFPDLHSELNLSSLELGDSALYFCASSFELAGRPGDTQYFGPGTRLTVL.

This clone was counted at least ten times. This sample includes further DNA sequences coding for the same CDR3. The rearrangement uses TRBV28 and TRBJ2-7; unclear D gene. The CDR3 runs to 14 residues. CDR1 and CDR2 (germline): MDHEN, SYDVKM. V was shortened by 2 bases and J by 6 bases, with 14 bases between the two germline ends. Here the CDR3 reads CASSLMKFYSEQYF. The CDR3 bases are TGTGCCAGCAGTTTAATGAAGTTTTACAGCGAGCAGTACTTC.

The chain links TRBV4-3 to TRBJ2-7; no reliable D call. Germline V gene sequence: CDR1 LGHNA, CDR2 YSLEER. Trimming left V 1 base short and J 2 bases short, with 9 bases between. This CDR3 has 14 residues. The CDR3 here is CASSQAYSTYEQYF. DNA for the CDR3: TGCGCCAGCAGCCAAGCTTACAGTACCTACGAGCAGTACTTC.

Details on this clone: This is likely an artifact of a read error, given a far larger clone one base away. The J gene is TRBJ2-7, the V gene TRBV7-9, with 11 bases matching TRBD1. Germline CDR1 SEHNR, CDR2 FQNEAQ (reference sequence). This CDR3 has 17 amino acids. The CDR3 region is CASSPGPGTGGTYGQYF. In nucleotides, the CDR3 is TGTGCCAGCAGCCCCGGCCCCGGGACAGGGGGGACGTACGGGCAGTACTTC.

Details on this clone: A far larger clone is a single base away, which makes a read error likely. V and J are TRBV7-2 and TRBJ1-1; 9 nucleotides agree with TRBD1. Germline CDR1 SGHTA, CDR2 FQGNSA. V lost 5 bases to trimming and J lost 1 base; unmatched junction nucleotides: 5. This CDR3 comprises 15 residues. DNA for the CDR3: TGTGCCAGCAGCCTAGAGGGACAGGGGAACACTGAAGCTTTCTTT. This sequence encodes CASSLEGQGNTEAFF.

The rearrangement uses TRBV6-5 and TRBJ2-2; weak D call: TRBD1 (6 bases). This CDR3 has 16 amino acids. Germline assignment: CDR1 MNHEY and CDR2 SVGAGI. Trimming took off 0 bases at V and 0 bases at J, with 8 bases between the two ends. The CDR3: CASSYSGASNTGELFF. The CDR3 nucleotides are TGTGCCAGCAGTTACTCGGGGGCATCGAACACCGGGGAGCTGTTTTTT.

For this clone: This probably arose from a read error, given a far larger clone one base away. The V gene is TRBV18, the J gene TRBJ1-1; D remains ambiguous. Trimming left V 4 bases short and J 3 bases short, with 9 bases between. Germline CDR1 is KGHSH and CDR2 is LQKENI. The CDR3 covers 13 residues. This CDR3 reads CASSQDEDTEAFF. CDR3 bases: TGTGCCAGCTCACAAGACGAGGACACTGAAGCTTTCTTT.